The 29 T cell receptor beta chains below all came from one sample that was sequenced in a study of blood T cell repertoires in COVID-19. Method: immunoSEQ multiplex PCR; TCRdb's copy keeps in-frame clones and lacks some. This table holds 150,000 to 200,000 clones, roughly 89% found once. Input material: peripheral blood. All receptors come from a human donor in a cohort sampled during active COVID-19.

This chain uses TRBV19 with TRBJ2-7; 11 bases map to TRBD1. J lost 3 bases, V lost 9 bases, and 10 bases had no gene match. There are 15 residues in the CDR3. The V gene's germline CDR1 is LNHDA and CDR2 SQIVND (reference sequence). CDR3 sequence: CASRLRDRGGYEQYF. CDR3 sequence (DNA): TGTGCCAGCCGCCTCCGGGACAGGGGGGGCTACGAGCAGTACTTC.

This chain links TRBV7-2 with TRBJ1-4; D may be TRBD1 (6 bases). V shed 5 bases and J shed 0 bases, with 10 bases lying between them. The CDR3 extends over 15 amino acids. The germline CDR1 and CDR2 sequences are SGHTA and FQGNSA. This CDR3 reads CASSPSGATNEKLFF. The DNA for the CDR3 is TGTGCCAGCAGCCCATCAGGGGCAACTAATGAAAAACTGTTTTTT.

This chain connects TRBV9 to TRBJ1-4, with TRBD1 as a possible D gene (6 bases). This CDR3 region has 15 residues. V shed 0 bases and J shed 8 bases, with 14 bases lying between them. Germline loops: CDR1 SGDLS, CDR2 YYNGEE. CDR3 residues: CASSVAVGAAEKLFF. For the CDR3, the DNA is TGTGCCAGCAGCGTAGCGGTGGGGGCAGCAGAAAAACTGTTTTTT.

The chain joins TRBV10-3 to TRBJ2-3; 8 bases map to TRBD2. Germline values: CDR1 ENHRY, CDR2 SYGVKD. The CDR3 covers 13 residues. The junction had 7 bases not matched to a gene; V was cut back by 10 bases and J by 4 bases. The chain's CDR3 is CATLSGGSDTQYF. The CDR3 nucleotides read TGTGCCACCCTGTCGGGGGGGTCAGATACGCAGTATTTT.

The gene calls are TRBV10-1 and TRBJ1-1; the match to TRBD1 covers 8 bases. Germline V CDR1 and CDR2: WNHNN, SYGVQD (reference sequence). The V gene end was trimmed by 0 bases and the J gene end by 5 bases; junction bases not matched to a gene: 5. The CDR3 contains 15 residues. Here the CDR3 reads CASSESTGTGTEAFF. The CDR3 DNA sequence: TGCGCCAGCAGTGAGTCTACAGGGACAGGAACTGAAGCTTTCTTT.

The chain is built from TRBV28 and TRBJ1-1, with TRBD1 as a possible D gene (6 bases). V was pared by 3 bases and J by 5 bases, with 13 bases between. The CDR3 spans 14 residues. Germline CDR1 MDHEN, CDR2 SYDVKM. The CDR3 bases are TGTGCCAGCAGTTTTCAGGGGCAGGGGACTGAAGCTTTCTTT. Its protein product is CASSFQGQGTEAFF.

The V and J genes are TRBV7-2 and TRBJ1-2; D unclear. The CDR3 loop spans 13 amino acids. Germline CDR1 and CDR2: SGHTA and FQGNSA. Trimming pared 7 bases from V and 1 base from J, leaving 10 bases between. The CDR3 DNA sequence: TGTGCCAGCACCCAAACTCTTAACTATGGCTACACCTTC. Translating gives CASTQTLNYGYTF.

J is TRBJ2-3 and V is TRBV9; 7 bases line up with TRBD1. Germline-derived CDR1 and CDR2 are SGDLS and YYNGEE. Trimming took 3 bases from V and 2 from J; bases not matched to a gene: 6. This CDR3 is 15 amino acids long. The CDR3, as DNA: TGTGCCAGCAGCGGAGGGACAGCTCACACAGATACGCAGTATTTT. This codes for CASSGGTAHTDTQYF.

The chain combines TRBV9 with TRBJ2-7; 7 bases line up with TRBD1. The germline gives CDR1 SGDLS, CDR2 YYNGEE. The CDR3 runs to 13 residues. The V and J ends lost 2 bases and 1 base, in that order; junction bases with no gene match: 0. CDR3: CASSVGQSYEQYF. The CDR3 coding sequence is TGTGCCAGCAGCGTGGGACAGTCCTACGAGCAGTACTTC.

The chain joins TRBV3-1 (or the pseudogene TRBV3-2) to TRBJ1-4; D remains ambiguous. With 4 bases removed from V and 8 bases from J, the gap between germline ends came to 14 bases. Germline V gene sequence: CDR1 LGHDT, CDR2 YNNKEL (reference sequence). This CDR3 spans 14 amino acids. The CDR3 DNA is TGTGCCAGCAGCCTCGACACGGAGGGCGAAAAACTGTTTTTT. Its protein product is CASSLDTEGEKLFF.

J is TRBJ1-6 and V is TRBV5-1; possible D gene TRBD1, 6 bases. The CDR3 spans 15 residues. The V end lost 3 bases, the J end lost 3 bases, and 10 bases lay between the germline ends. The V gene's germline CDR1 is SGHRS and CDR2 YFSETQ. The CDR3 region is CASSWDTGYNSPLHF. CDR3 sequence (DNA): TGCGCCAGCAGCTGGGACACCGGCTATAATTCACCCCTCCACTTT. The variable domain in full, completed from reference TRBV5-1 and TRBJ1-6, reads KAGVTQTPRYLIKTRGQQVTLSCSPISGHRSVSWYQQTPGQGLQFLFEYFSETQRNKGNFPGRFSGRQFSNSRSEMNVSTLELGDSALYLCASSWDTGYNSPLHFGNGTRLTVT.

This clone is a singleton in its sample. This sequence joins TRBV4-3 and TRBJ2-7; D perhaps matches TRBD1 (6 bases). The length of the CDR3 is 14 residues. Trimming removed 5 bases at V and 0 bases at J, with 11 bases between. The germline gives CDR1 LGHNA, CDR2 YSLEER. The CDR3 here is CASSVDRFSYEQYF. The CDR3 nucleotides read TGCGCCAGCAGCGTCGACAGGTTCTCCTACGAGCAGTACTTC.

Worth noting for this clone: The junction differs from germline at one of its ends, possibly a read error. The chain combines TRBV19 with TRBJ2-7; TRBD1 matches at 8 bases. Germline V gene data show CDR1 as LNHDA and CDR2 as SQIVND (reference sequence). This CDR3 comprises 13 residues. CDR3 in DNA: TGTGCCAGTAGGATAGGACAGGGCGGCGAGCAGTACTTC. This gives the protein CASRIGQGGEQYF. Looking up the rest from reference TRBV19 and TRBJ2-7 gives the full variable domain: DGGITQSPKYLFRKEGQNVTLSCEQNLNHDAMYWYRQDPGQGLRLIYYSQIVNDFQKGDIAEGYSVSREKKESFPLTVTSAQKNPTAFYLCASRIGQGGEQYFGPGTRLTVT.

J is TRBJ2-7 and V is TRBV2; D is possibly TRBD2 (5 bases). Trimming took 3 bases from V and 3 from J, leaving 18 bases between them. Germline lookup yields CDR1 SNHLY and CDR2 FYNNEI. CDR3 length equals 16 residues. The CDR3 sequence is CASSDRRQVGLYEQYF. In DNA form, the CDR3 reads TGTGCCAGCAGTGATCGGAGGCAGGTGGGCCTCTACGAGCAGTACTTC.

The chain employs TRBV12-3 or TRBV12-4 and TRBJ2-7; D is ambiguous. V lost 6 bases and J lost 4, with 10 bases in between. The CDR3 length is 12 residues. The CDR3 loop reads CASSPSRYEQYF. In nucleotides, the CDR3 is TGTGCCAGCAGCCCCTCTCGGTACGAGCAGTACTTC.

The chain recombines TRBV6-1 with TRBJ2-7; D is ambiguous. In germline, CDR1 is MNHNS, CDR2 SASEGT. V lost 2 bases and J lost 5, with 4 bases in between. This CDR3 has 11 amino acids. As DNA, the CDR3 is TGTGCCAGCAGTGAACGTAACGAGCAGTACTTC. This codes for CASSERNEQYF.

The gene calls are TRBV10-2 and TRBJ1-5; D is unclear. CDR3 size: 17 residues. Germline values: CDR1 WSHSY, CDR2 SAAADI. The germline V and J ends were trimmed by 0 bases and 2 bases, with 14 bases remaining between them. The CDR3 spells CASSESIREGGNQPQHF. The CDR3 region has the DNA TGCGCCAGCAGTGAGTCGATTCGGGAAGGTGGCAATCAGCCCCAGCATTTT.

The chain has TRBV6-5 and TRBJ2-6; possibly TRBD1 for D (5 bases). CDR1 MNHEY and CDR2 SVGAGI come from the germline V gene. The CDR3 is made up of 14 amino acids. V lost 2 bases and J 5 bases, leaving 7 bases between the germline ends. The CDR3 nucleotides are TGTGCCAGCAGTTACCAGGACAGGGCCAACGTCCTGACTTTC. It specifies CASSYQDRANVLTF.

Written as DNA, the CDR3 is TGTGCCAGCAGTCGTGGACAGTACGATGGCTACACCTTC. It specifies CASSRGQYDGYTF. This chain links TRBV28 with TRBJ1-2; D is possibly TRBD1 (6 bases). The V gene lost 5 bases and the J gene lost 6 bases, with 13 bases spanning the gap. Germline CDR1 MDHEN, CDR2 SYDVKM. CDR3 length: 13 amino acids.

This chain links TRBV5-1 with TRBJ2-7, with TRBD1 identical over 10 bases. The length of the CDR3 is 16 residues. V lost 4 bases to trimming and J lost 1 base; unmatched junction nucleotides: 8. CDR1 is SGHRS, CDR2 YFSETQ, per germline. CDR3 DNA: TGCGCCAGCAGCGGAATACGGGACAGGGGTTCCTACGAGCAGTACTTC. It codes for CASSGIRDRGSYEQYF.

The V call is TRBV28, the J call TRBJ1-4; TRBD1 aligns across 8 bases. In germline, CDR1 is MDHEN, CDR2 SYDVKM. The CDR3 spans 13 residues. The ends lost 3 bases at V and 6 bases at J; junction bases unmatched: 0. The CDR3, as DNA: TGTGCCAGCAGTTTGGGACAGGATGAAAAACTGTTTTTT. This sequence encodes CASSLGQDEKLFF.

The chain couples TRBV2 to TRBJ2-7; 12 bases are a match to TRBD2. The length of the CDR3 is 15 residues. Germline trimming cut 4 bases from V and 6 bases from J; bases unmatched to any gene: 7. Germline V gene lookup returns CDR1 SNHLY and CDR2 FYNNEI. DNA of the CDR3: TGTGCCAGCAGTGGACCTAGCGGGGGGGCCGGCGAGCAGTACTTC. Translating gives CASSGPSGGAGEQYF.

The chain is built from TRBV19 and TRBJ1-2, with 7 nucleotides matching TRBD1. This CDR3 region has 12 residues. Trimming cost V 10 bases and J 4 bases; bases outside gene matches: 6. In germline, CDR1 is LNHDA, CDR2 SQIVND (reference sequence). The CDR3 protein is CATSGQIYGYTF. For the CDR3, the DNA is TGTGCCACCTCGGGACAGATCTATGGCTACACCTTC.

CDR3 DNA: TGTGCCAGCAGCCCAGAACGAGCGGGAGAAAGTACAGATACGCAGTATTTT. Amino acid sequence: CASSPERAGESTDTQYF. The chain recombines TRBV7-9 with TRBJ2-3, with 8 bases fitting TRBD2. With 5 bases clipped from V and 3 bases from J, the junction kept 13 bases outside the gene matches. The V gene's germline CDR1 is SEHNR and CDR2 FQNEAQ (reference sequence). CDR3 size: 17 residues.

This chain connects TRBV28 to TRBJ1-5, with a possible D match to TRBD1 (6 bases). The CDR3 length is 15 residues. The V end was cut by 5 bases, the J end by 4 bases, with 15 bases between. Germline CDR1 MDHEN, CDR2 SYDVKM. The CDR3 sequence is CASSGFRGANQPQHF. The CDR3 DNA reads as TGTGCCAGCAGTGGTTTCCGGGGGGCAAATCAGCCCCAGCATTTT.

V gene TRBV28 combines with J gene TRBJ1-2; 12 positions match TRBD1. CDR1 is MDHEN and CDR2 is SYDVKM in the germline V gene. Trimming at V came to 8 bases and at J to 5 bases, leaving 9 bases not matched to a gene. The CDR3 loop spans 15 amino acids. Written as DNA, the CDR3 is TGTGCCAGCCATAAAATGGGACAGGGGGCTTATGGCTACACCTTC. This translates into CASHKMGQGAYGYTF.

The V call is TRBV19, the J call TRBJ2-7; D may be TRBD2 (6 bases). Per the germline V gene, CDR1 is LNHDA and CDR2 is SQIVND (reference sequence). Trimming cost V 7 bases and J 2 bases, with 18 bases left between them. The CDR3 runs to 15 residues. The CDR3 DNA reads as TGTGCCAGTAACCCCGCCCCGGGGGAGACCTACGAGCAGTACTTC. Its protein product is CASNPAPGETYEQYF.

The rearrangement joins TRBV29-1 to TRBJ2-5; D unresolved. CDR1 and CDR2 (germline): SQVTM, ANQGSEA. Trimming left V 2 bases short and J 5 bases short, with 12 bases between. The CDR3 loop spans 13 amino acids. The CDR3 spells CSVENVAWETQYF. CDR3 DNA sequence: TGCAGCGTTGAAAACGTGGCCTGGGAGACCCAGTACTTC.

The V and J genes are TRBV28 and TRBJ2-3, with 11 positions matching TRBD2. Looked up from germline, CDR1 is MDHEN and CDR2 is SYDVKM. With V trimmed by 2 bases and J by 0 bases, 4 bases remained unmatched. This CDR3 spans 17 amino acids. CDR3 bases: TGTGCCAGCAGTTTACTAGCGGGGGGACCTAGCACAGATACGCAGTATTTT. The encoded protein is CASSLLAGGPSTDTQYF.